This entry features one T cell receptor beta chain sequence. Its antigen is still unknown. This sample is part of a study of T cell responses to AZD1222 COVID-19 vaccine. Study-level results: Reportedly, nearly half of unique spike TCRs recognized epitopes outside B.1.351/B.1.1.7 mutations. Once two AZD1222 doses were given, Spike-specific TCR breadth and depth went up. Clonal diversity was possibly underestimated, and the donors were mostly white British, with more females. Vaccine-associated CD4 TCRs spanned spike, dominant at 160-218 and 743-854.

The data were produced by immunoSEQ multiplex PCR, yet TCRdb's version contains in-frame clones alone and is incomplete. The sample carries 130,000 to 150,000 clones, about 90% recorded once. V gave up 2 bases and J gave up 9 bases; unmatched junction bases: 11. The CDR3 is made up of 16 amino acids. Germline V gene lookup returns CDR1 ENHRY and CDR2 SYGVKD. The sequence came from an adult in good health. Sequenced here: peripheral blood, sampled on day 0 of AZD1222 vaccination. The V call is TRBV10-3, the J call TRBJ2-1; TRBD2 matches 9 bases. The CDR3 spells CAISEREAGGRGEQFF. The CDR3 DNA sequence: TGTGCCATCAGTGAGCGGGAAGCGGGAGGCCGGGGTGAGCAGTTCTTC.